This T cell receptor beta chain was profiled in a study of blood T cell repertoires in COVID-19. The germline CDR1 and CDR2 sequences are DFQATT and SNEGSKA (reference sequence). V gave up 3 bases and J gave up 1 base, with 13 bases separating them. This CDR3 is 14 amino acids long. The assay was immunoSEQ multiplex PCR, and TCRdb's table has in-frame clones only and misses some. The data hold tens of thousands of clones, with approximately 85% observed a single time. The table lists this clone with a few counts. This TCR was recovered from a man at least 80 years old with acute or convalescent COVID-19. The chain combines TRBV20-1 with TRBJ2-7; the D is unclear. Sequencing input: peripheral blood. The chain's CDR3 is CSASNRRVSYEQYF. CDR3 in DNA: TGCAGTGCTAGTAATAGAAGAGTATCCTACGAGCAGTACTTC.